Below are 31 T cell receptor beta chains sequenced from a single sample in a study of response to subunit inactivated influenza vaccine. TCRdb re-called the RT-PCR reads with MiXCR, one entry per CDR3 protein. The sample yields roughly 630,000 distinct CDR3 sequences, around 13% seen once. The sequencing used PBMCs from blood, collected less than 15 days before vaccination. These receptors originate from a man in his fifties who received an inactivated influenza vaccine.

This clonotype was counted between two and nine times. This rearrangement joins TRBV30 to TRBJ2-1; tentative D call: TRBD1 (5 bases). The CDR3 runs 14 residues. Trimming shortened V by 0 bases and J by 4 bases, and 10 bases separated the two germline ends. Per the germline V gene, CDR1 is GTSNPN and CDR2 is SVGIG (reference sequence). The CDR3 here is CAWSVGALYNEQFF. CDR3 DNA: TGTGCCTGGAGTGTAGGGGCCCTTTACAATGAGCAGTTCTTC.

This clonotype turned up a few times. This sequence joins TRBV30 and TRBJ1-1, with 9 bases fitting TRBD1. This CDR3 spans 12 amino acids. Germline V lookup: CDR1 GTSNPN, CDR2 SVGIG (reference sequence). V was pared by 7 bases and J by 2 bases, with 2 bases of the junction left unmatched. The CDR3 DNA reads as TGTGCCTTGGACAGGGGAAACACTGAAGCTTTCTTT. Encoded protein: CALDRGNTEAFF.

The V call is TRBV5-1, the J call TRBJ2-7; no reliable D call. Germline lookup yields CDR1 SGHRS and CDR2 YFSETQ. CDR3 length: 14 residues. Trimming left V 0 bases short and J 2 bases short, with 9 bases between. The DNA for the CDR3 is TGCGCCAGCAGCTTGGACAGATTACCCTACGAGCAGTACTTC. This sequence encodes CASSLDRLPYEQYF.

This clonotype has ten or more counts. The chain links TRBV29-1 to TRBJ1-1; D remains ambiguous. CDR1 SQVTM and CDR2 ANQGSEA come from the germline V gene. V was cut by 4 bases and J by 8 bases, with 11 bases left in between. This CDR3 region has 11 residues. As DNA, the CDR3 is TGCAGCGTTGGGACTCAGCGAGAAGCTTTCTTT. This encodes CSVGTQREAFF.

This clonotype appeared a few times. The gene calls are TRBV5-1 and TRBJ1-6; the match to TRBD1 covers 7 bases. The germline V gene has CDR1 SGHRS and CDR2 YFSETQ. This CDR3 is 15 amino acids long. Trimming cost V 0 bases and J 5 bases; bases outside gene matches: 2. CDR3 residues: CASSLEDRHNSPLHF. The CDR3 coding sequence is TGCGCCAGCAGCTTGGAGGACAGGCATAATTCACCCCTCCACTTT.

The chain couples TRBV23-1 to TRBJ2-4; D unresolved. TRBV23-1 is classed as an ORF, of uncertain function. This CDR3 spans 16 amino acids. Trimming pared 0 bases from V and 0 bases from J, leaving 9 bases between. CDR3 residues: CASSQSANLAKNIQYF. The CDR3 DNA sequence: TGCGCCAGCAGTCAATCGGCAAACCTAGCCAAAAACATTCAGTACTTC.

The rearrangement links TRBV12-3 or TRBV12-4 to TRBJ2-3, with D perhaps matching TRBD2 (7 bases). The CDR3 loop spans 16 amino acids. V was shortened by 7 bases and J by 1 base, with 18 bases between the two germline ends. CDR3 DNA sequence: TGTGCCAGCACCCTGGGGGGGGGGCCTGGCACAGATACGCAGTATTTT. Translating gives CASTLGGGPGTDTQYF.

This clonotype was counted between two and nine times. The J gene is TRBJ1-5, the V gene TRBV28; no reliable D call. Trimming removed 5 bases at V and 4 bases at J, with 9 bases between. The CDR3 totals 13 residues. Germline V lookup: CDR1 MDHEN, CDR2 SYDVKM. CDR3 bases: TGTGCCAGCAGTCGGCAGTCGAATCAGCCCCAGCATTTT. This sequence encodes CASSRQSNQPQHF. Supplemented by reference TRBV28 and TRBJ1-5, the full variable domain reads DVKVTQSSRYLVKRTGEKVFLECVQDMDHENMFWYRQDPGLGLRLIYFSYDVKMKEKGDIPEGYSVSREKKERFSLILESASTNQTSMYLCASSRQSNQPQHFGDGTRLSIL.

This chain links TRBV10-2 with TRBJ2-7; 9 nucleotides line up with TRBD2. CDR3 size: 16 residues. Trimming removed 2 bases from V and 3 bases from J; junction bases left unmatched: 8. Germline CDR1 and CDR2: WSHSY and SAAADI. CDR3 residues: CASSEVLAGAVYEQYF. DNA for the CDR3: TGCGCCAGCAGTGAGGTATTAGCGGGAGCGGTCTACGAGCAGTACTTC.

V usage is TRBV7-3 and J usage is TRBJ2-1, with D possibly matching TRBD2 (5 bases). The ends were cut back, 0 bases at V and 0 bases at J, with 12 bases in the middle. CDR1 and CDR2 from the germline V gene are SGHTA and FQGTGA. The CDR3 is 17 residues long. CDR3 loop: CASSLTSRASSYNEQFF. As DNA, the CDR3 is TGTGCCAGCAGCTTAACCTCGAGGGCGAGCTCCTACAATGAGCAGTTCTTC.

V and J are TRBV29-1 and TRBJ2-3, with D perhaps assigned TRBD1 or TRBD2 (6 bases each). The germline gives CDR1 SQVTM, CDR2 ANQGSEA. This CDR3 has 12 residues. V shed 7 bases and J shed 1 base, with 9 bases lying between them. The CDR3 loop reads CSGRGGTDTQYF. The CDR3 nucleotides are TGCAGCGGTAGGGGGGGCACAGATACGCAGTATTTT.

Only a few counts were recorded for this clonotype. The chain uses TRBV2 and TRBJ2-3, with a possible D match to TRBD1 (6 bases). The CDR3 consists of 14 residues. V was trimmed by 5 bases and J by 5 bases, leaving 14 bases between them. Germline V gives CDR1 SNHLY, CDR2 FYNNEI. The CDR3 here is CASSSNRVEDTQYF. The CDR3 coding sequence is TGTGCCAGCAGTTCAAACAGGGTCGAAGATACGCAGTATTTT.

The rearrangement joins TRBV6-1 to TRBJ2-3, with D possibly matching TRBD2 (6 bases). CDR1 and CDR2 (germline): MNHNS, SASEGT. Trimming stripped 4 bases from V and 7 bases from J, with 15 bases between. This CDR3 is built from 14 residues. This CDR3 is CASSGLGEVNTQYF. For the CDR3, the DNA is TGTGCCAGCAGTGGGCTAGGGGAGGTCAATACGCAGTATTTT.

This clonotype was detected a few times. The chain employs TRBV18 and TRBJ2-7, with unresolved D. Germline assignment: CDR1 KGHSH and CDR2 LQKENI. Trimming removed 7 bases from V and 0 bases from J, with 4 bases in between. The CDR3 has 11 amino acids. In nucleotides, the CDR3 is TGTGCCAGCTACGACTCCTACGAGCAGTACTTC. It is translated as CASYDSYEQYF.

This clonotype turned up a few times. This chain joins TRBV7-2 and TRBJ1-2; D not certain. CDR1 SGHTA and CDR2 FQGNSA come from the germline V gene. This CDR3 has 13 amino acids. Trimming left V 5 bases short and J 4 bases short, with 11 bases between. The CDR3 region has the DNA TGTGCCAGCAGCGCATGGAGTCTCTATGGCTACACCTTC. Translation gives CASSAWSLYGYTF. Full variable domain (outside the CDR3, taken from reference TRBV7-2 and TRBJ1-2): GAGVSQSPSNKVTEKGKDVELRCDPISGHTALYWYRQSLGQGLEFLIYFQGNSAPDKSGLPSDRFSAERTGGSVSTLTIQRTQQEDSAVYLCASSAWSLYGYTFGSGTRLTVV.

This chain links TRBV7-2 with TRBJ2-7; TRBD2 aligns across 9 bases. V lost 6 bases, J lost 9 bases, and 9 bases stayed unmatched. The V gene's germline CDR1 is SGHTA and CDR2 FQGNSA. This CDR3 is 13 amino acids long. The chain's CDR3 is CASSVQRGDTQYF. The CDR3 coding sequence is TGTGCCAGCAGTGTGCAGCGGGGGGATACGCAGTACTTC.

In this sample, this clonotype turned up many times. V and J are TRBV4-3 and TRBJ1-5; D not resolved. Trimming removed 0 bases at V and 0 bases at J, with 9 bases between. CDR3 length: 16 residues. CDR1 LGHNA and CDR2 YSLEER come from the germline V gene. The CDR3 spells CASSQDRAVSNQPQHF. CDR3 bases: TGCGCCAGCAGCCAAGATCGGGCAGTTAGCAATCAGCCCCAGCATTTT.

The chain recombines TRBV12-3 or TRBV12-4 with TRBJ1-3; D is unclear. The V and J ends lost 5 bases and 4 bases respectively, with 15 bases between them. The CDR3 sequence is 15 residues long. CDR3 region: CASSPLVTRGNTIYF. The CDR3 DNA reads as TGTGCCAGCAGTCCCTTAGTCACCAGGGGAAACACCATATATTTT.

This clonotype was seen a handful of times. This chain links TRBV6-2 or TRBV6-3 with TRBJ1-1; D possibly corresponds to TRBD1 (6 bases). From germline, CDR1 is MNHEY and CDR2 SVGEGT. V shed 2 bases and J shed 4 bases, with 14 bases lying between them. There are 15 residues in the CDR3. The CDR3 nucleotides read TGTGCCAGCAGTTACATCGGGAGCAGGGGCACTGAAGCTTTCTTT. Amino acids: CASSYIGSRGTEAFF.

This clonotype was seen ten or more times. The chain links TRBV20-1 to TRBJ2-3; 13 bases line up with TRBD2. Germline values: CDR1 DFQATT, CDR2 SNEGSKA (reference sequence). The CDR3 totals 16 residues. V shed 4 bases, J shed 5 bases, and the junction held 9 bases outside the gene matches. The DNA for the CDR3 is TGCAGTGCTACCACATTACTAGCGGGAGGGAGAGATACGCAGTATTTT. Translation: CSATTLLAGGRDTQYF.

J is TRBJ1-1 and V is TRBV5-5; the D is unclear. The CDR3 sequence is 15 residues long. The germline V gene has CDR1 SGHKS and CDR2 YYEKEE (reference sequence). V lost 5 bases and J 2 bases, leaving 16 bases between the germline ends. DNA of the CDR3: TGTGCCAGCAGTGCCGTGAACGGGTTTAACACTGAAGCTTTCTTT. As protein: CASSAVNGFNTEAFF.

A few counts support this clonotype. V is TRBV12-3 or TRBV12-4 and J is TRBJ2-1, with 13 bases identical to TRBD2. V was pared by 7 bases and J by 9 bases, with 9 bases of the junction left unmatched. This CDR3 has 15 amino acids. CDR3 in DNA: TGTGCCAGCATCGAACTAGCGGGGGGGCCCGGTGAGCAGTTCTTC. Translated, it gives CASIELAGGPGEQFF.

V and J are TRBV9 and TRBJ2-2; 12 positions match TRBD2. The length of the CDR3 is 18 residues. J lost 5 bases, V lost 4 bases, and 12 bases had no gene match. From germline, CDR1 is SGDLS and CDR2 YYNGEE. The chain's CDR3 is CASSLDPSGGASTGELFF. CDR3 DNA sequence: TGTGCCAGCAGCCTAGACCCTAGCGGGGGGGCCTCGACCGGGGAGCTGTTTTTT.

The table lists this clonotype with many counts. This chain links TRBV6-2 or TRBV6-3 with TRBJ2-3; D call uncertain. CDR1 MNHEY and CDR2 SVGEGT come from the germline V gene. Trimming shortened V by 2 bases and J by 5 bases, and 8 bases separated the two germline ends. The CDR3 consists of 13 residues. The CDR3 loop is CASSYRARDTQYF. CDR3 DNA: TGTGCCAGCAGTTACAGGGCGAGAGATACGCAGTATTTT.

This clonotype occurred a few times. The rearrangement joins TRBV6-2 or TRBV6-3 to TRBJ1-5; D unresolved. This CDR3 is built from 12 residues. The germline gives CDR1 MNHEY, CDR2 SVGEGT. Trimming stripped 6 bases from V and 6 bases from J, with 9 bases between. The CDR3 reads CASRREGQPQHF. The CDR3, as DNA: TGTGCCAGCAGGAGGGAAGGTCAGCCCCAGCATTTT.

V and J are TRBV2 and TRBJ2-5, with D perhaps TRBD1 (5 bases). This CDR3 is built from 15 residues. The germline V gene encodes CDR1 SNHLY and CDR2 FYNNEI. V was trimmed by 3 bases and J by 5 bases, leaving 16 bases between them. The CDR3 region has the DNA TGTGCCAGCAGTGAGAAGGCCTACAGGACGGAGACCCAGTACTTC. Translated: CASSEKAYRTETQYF.

This rearrangement joins TRBV20-1 to TRBJ2-1; the match to TRBD2 covers 8 bases. The V gene end was trimmed by 0 bases and the J gene end by 8 bases; junction bases not matched to a gene: 15. CDR1 and CDR2 (germline): DFQATT, SNEGSKA (reference sequence). CDR3 length equals 17 residues. CDR3 in amino acids: CSARDLLAGADMHEQFF. The CDR3 nucleotides are TGCAGTGCTAGAGATCTCCTAGCGGGCGCAGATATGCATGAGCAGTTCTTC.

This chain uses TRBV4-3 with TRBJ2-3, with D possibly matching TRBD2 (6 bases). Per the germline V gene, CDR1 is LGHNA and CDR2 is YSLEER. Trimming shortened V by 1 base and J by 6 bases, and 17 bases separated the two germline ends. CDR3 size: 16 residues. The CDR3 loop is CASSQGAIPGDDTQYF. The CDR3 DNA is TGCGCCAGCAGCCAAGGAGCTATACCGGGGGACGATACGCAGTATTTT.

This clonotype occurred a few times. V is TRBV3-1 and J is TRBJ2-2; 12 bases agree with TRBD2. This CDR3 region has 17 residues. The junction had 5 bases not matched to a gene; V was cut back by 1 base and J by 5 bases. In germline, CDR1 is LGHDT, CDR2 YNNKEL (reference sequence). The CDR3 DNA follows: TGTGCCAGCAGCCAAGTGACTAGCGGGAGTTTTACCGGGGAGCTGTTTTTT. This codes for CASSQVTSGSFTGELFF.

This CDR3 is CASSQVGQGGPETQYF. The CDR3 nucleotides read TGTGCCAGCAGCCAAGTGGGGCAGGGAGGGCCAGAGACCCAGTACTTC. The chain is built from TRBV4-2 and TRBJ2-5; TRBD2 matches at 7 bases. Per germline, CDR1 LGHNA and CDR2 YNFKEQ. With V trimmed by 1 base and J by 4 bases, 9 bases remained unmatched. This CDR3 spans 16 amino acids.

The chain is built from TRBV20-1 and TRBJ2-3; tentative D call: TRBD2 (7 bases). With 6 bases removed from V and 6 bases from J, the gap between germline ends came to 16 bases. Germline V gene lookup returns CDR1 DFQATT and CDR2 SNEGSKA (reference sequence). The CDR3 is 13 residues long. CDR3 in amino acids: CSAGGAGSDTQYF. For the CDR3, the DNA is TGCAGTGCGGGGGGGGCAGGATCGGATACGCAGTATTTT.